The present T cell receptor (beta chain) was sequenced within a study of blood T cell repertoires in COVID-19. Study-wide background: Donors in the United States, Italy and Spain gave samples during acute or convalescent COVID-19. Sample material is recorded as cDNA or gDNA derived from T cells, B-cell-depleted T cells, or PBMCs.

CDR1 and CDR2 (germline): SNHLY, FYNNEI. V trimming: 3 bases; J trimming: 4 bases; junction bases outside the gene matches: 8. The length of the CDR3 is 16 residues. In the authors' workflow: Amplification of reference gene primers was used by the study to estimate nucleated cell counts. Here immunoSEQ multiplex PCR was the method, and the copy in TCRdb shows in-frame clones only, minus some. The V and J calls and the clone size are those of that table, but D and trimming were determined from the DNA. The profile shows a few hundred thousand clones, 84% of them singletons. This sequence originates from a woman between 35 and 50 years old who had recovered from COVID-19. The gene calls are TRBV2 and TRBJ2-5; 10 bases map to TRBD2. The specimen sequenced was peripheral blood. The CDR3 DNA sequence: TGTGCCAGCAGTGATTTCTTAGCGGGGGGCCTAGAGACCCAGTACTTC. Translated, it gives CASSDFLAGGLETQYF.